Presented here are 29 T cell receptor beta chains from one specimen sequenced in a study of graft-versus-host responses after intestinal transplantation. These receptors' targets are unknown. Sequenced by immunoSEQ multiplex PCR; TCRdb stores in-frame clones only, minus some. The table includes over 100,000 clones, roughly 87% detected once. The sequencing used unstimulated CD4+ T cells sorted from spleen or lymph node cells, collected before intestinal transplant. These receptors were obtained from a human donor who received an intestinal transplant.

The chain carries TRBV5-5 and TRBJ2-1; TRBD1 matches 7 bases. Losses at the gene ends were 0 bases for V and 8 bases for J; bases not matched to a gene: 14. The CDR3 extends over 17 amino acids. The germline gives CDR1 SGHKS, CDR2 YYEKEE (reference sequence). Here the CDR3 DNA reads TGTGCCAGCAGCTTGGCGCTGAGGACGCAGGGGGTTTATGAGCAGTTCTTC. This codes for CASSLALRTQGVYEQFF.

This chain joins TRBV4-1 and TRBJ1-2; D is uncertain. Looked up from germline, CDR1 is MGHRA and CDR2 is YSYEKL. This CDR3 comprises 12 residues. Trimming took 3 bases from V and 5 from J, leaving 7 bases between them. The CDR3 nucleotides are TGCGCCAGCAGCCAGACCCGATATGGCTACACCTTC. Its protein is CASSQTRYGYTF.

The chain employs TRBV11-2 and TRBJ1-4; no clear D. Trimming shortened V by 0 bases and J by 5 bases, and 7 bases separated the two germline ends. The CDR3 loop spans 14 amino acids. Germline CDR1 SGHAT, CDR2 FQNNGV. The CDR3 coding sequence is TGTGCCAGCAGCTTAGACAGAAGAAATGAAAAACTGTTTTTT. Protein: CASSLDRRNEKLFF. Using reference TRBV11-2 and TRBJ1-4 for the parts outside the CDR3, the full variable domain is EAGVAQSPRYKIIEKRQSVAFWCNPISGHATLYWYQQILGQGPKLLIQFQNNGVVDDSQLPKDRFSAERLKGVDSTLKIQPAKLEDSAVYLCASSLDRRNEKLFFGSGTQLSVL.

This chain joins TRBV18 and TRBJ1-4; the D is unclear. V was clipped by 1 base and J by 0 bases, with 12 bases between them. Germline CDR1 KGHSH, CDR2 LQKENI. The CDR3 runs to 17 residues. CDR3 sequence (DNA): TGTGCCAGCTCACCACAAACAGCCCTATCAACTAATGAAAAACTGTTTTTT. Translated, it gives CASSPQTALSTNEKLFF.

This clone was recorded only once. This chain links TRBV11-3 with TRBJ2-7; 10 nucleotides line up with TRBD1. CDR3 size: 14 residues. CDR1 is SGHNT and CDR2 is YENEEA in the germline V gene. V trimming: 5 bases; J trimming: 0 bases; junction bases outside the gene matches: 1. The CDR3 DNA is TGTGCCAGCAGCCGGACAGGGGGCTCCTACGAGCAGTACTTC. Translation gives CASSRTGGSYEQYF.

The chain links TRBV5-4 to TRBJ2-2; TRBD2 aligns across 9 bases. The junction had 6 bases not matched to a gene; V was cut back by 4 bases and J by 5 bases. Germline CDR1 SGHNT, CDR2 YYREEE (reference sequence). The CDR3 consists of 15 residues. The DNA for the CDR3 is TGTGCCAGCAGCCAAAGCGGGAGGAGAACCGGGGAGCTGTTTTTT. This encodes CASSQSGRRTGELFF.

The J gene is TRBJ1-4, the V gene TRBV27, with 7 bases fitting TRBD1. J gave up 7 bases and V 2 bases, and 7 bases lay outside the gene matches. The CDR3 covers 15 residues. In germline, CDR1 is MNHEY, CDR2 SMNVEV (reference sequence). CDR3: CASSLTGAGSEKLFF. Written as DNA, the CDR3 is TGTGCCAGCAGTTTAACAGGGGCGGGGAGTGAAAAACTGTTTTTT.

The V gene is TRBV11-1, the J gene TRBJ2-2; D not certain. The CDR3 loop spans 14 amino acids. The germline V gene encodes CDR1 SGHAT and CDR2 FQDESV (reference sequence). Between the trimmed V and J ends, which lost 5 bases and 5 bases, there was a span of 12 bases. The CDR3 nucleotides read TGTGCCAGCAGCAGAGAGCAGCGAACCGGGGAGCTGTTTTTT. Translated, it gives CASSREQRTGELFF.

The V gene is TRBV25-1, the J gene TRBJ1-1; 7 bases are a match to TRBD1. The trim removed 3 bases at V and 6 bases at J, leaving 4 bases unmatched. The V gene's germline CDR1 is MGHDK and CDR2 SYGVNS. The CDR3 is made up of 13 amino acids. The CDR3 DNA reads as TGTGCCAGCAGTGACAGGGGGAGCCCTGAAGCTTTCTTT. This gives the protein CASSDRGSPEAFF.

This clone was detected once. This rearrangement joins TRBV30 to TRBJ2-5, with D uncertain. This CDR3 has 14 amino acids. V shed 3 bases and J shed 0 bases, with 11 bases lying between them. CDR1 and CDR2 from the germline V gene are GTSNPN and SVGIG (reference sequence). The chain's CDR3 is CAWRRWVYQETQYF. The CDR3 region has the DNA TGTGCCTGGAGGAGATGGGTCTACCAAGAGACCCAGTACTTC.

This clone has ten or more counts. This chain links TRBV6-6 with TRBJ2-3, with 9 bases that match TRBD1. The CDR3 runs to 15 residues. The V gene's germline CDR1 is MNHNY and CDR2 SVGAGI (reference sequence). The junction had 11 bases not matched to a gene; V was cut back by 5 bases and J by 8 bases. CDR3 coding DNA: TGTGCCAGCAGTACGGCCGGGACAGGGAGTAGTACGCAGTATTTT. Its protein is CASSTAGTGSSTQYF.

V gene TRBV16 combines with J gene TRBJ1-5, with D uncertain. CDR3 size: 13 residues. The germline gives CDR1 KGHSY, CDR2 FQNENV. The V end was cut by 2 bases, the J end by 9 bases, with 11 bases between. Written as DNA, the CDR3 is TGTGCCAGCAGCCAAGATCGGGAGGGGCCCCAGCATTTT. It yields the protein CASSQDREGPQHF.

The chain couples TRBV5-4 to TRBJ2-7, with 7 bases fitting TRBD2. Germline assignment: CDR1 SGHNT and CDR2 YYREEE (reference sequence). Trimming at V came to 2 bases and at J to 2 bases, leaving 7 bases not matched to a gene. The CDR3 sequence is 15 residues long. The CDR3 loop reads CASSFPGTTAYEQYF. The DNA for the CDR3 is TGTGCCAGCAGCTTCCCCGGGACTACAGCCTACGAGCAGTACTTC.

The rearrangement joins TRBV5-1 to TRBJ2-5, with 10 bases aligning to TRBD1. Unmatched junction bases numbered 6, after V lost 4 bases and J lost 0 bases. Germline CDR1 is SGHRS and CDR2 is YFSETQ. This CDR3 has 16 residues. CDR3 bases: TGCGCCAGCAGCCCCCAGGGACAGGGGTACCAAGAGACCCAGTACTTC. Translation gives CASSPQGQGYQETQYF.

This clone was recorded a few times. The CDR3 here is CASSDRQGEVSPLHF. In nucleotides, the CDR3 is TGTGCCAGCAGTGATCGGCAGGGCGAGGTCTCACCCCTCCACTTT. The chain employs TRBV2 and TRBJ1-6; tentatively, D is TRBD1 (5 bases). Per germline, CDR1 SNHLY and CDR2 FYNNEI. V was shortened by 3 bases and J by 10 bases, with 16 bases between the two germline ends. The CDR3 has 15 amino acids.

The chain joins TRBV7-9 to TRBJ2-5; unclear D gene. The germline V gene has CDR1 SEHNR and CDR2 FQNEAQ (reference sequence). V gave up 2 bases and J gave up 4 bases, with 11 bases separating them. There are 14 residues in the CDR3. The CDR3 bases are TGTGCCAGCAGCTTATTTGGGTGGGGAGAGACCCAGTACTTC. As protein: CASSLFGWGETQYF.

V usage is TRBV7-2 and J usage is TRBJ2-5, with D tentatively TRBD2 (5 bases). The V end lost 3 bases, the J end lost 5 bases, and 16 bases lay between the germline ends. This CDR3 has 15 residues. Germline V gene lookup returns CDR1 SGHTA and CDR2 FQGNSA. CDR3 region: CASSFGPSPGETQYF. The DNA of the CDR3 is TGTGCCAGCAGCTTCGGACCCTCCCCGGGGGAGACCCAGTACTTC.

The chain links TRBV20-1 to TRBJ2-5; D is ambiguous. Trimming left V 1 base short and J 5 bases short, with 5 bases between. The CDR3 sequence is 11 residues long. The germline CDR1 and CDR2 sequences are DFQATT and SNEGSKA (reference sequence). The CDR3 is CSARGRETQYF. CDR3 bases: TGCAGTGCTAGAGGAAGGGAGACCCAGTACTTC.

This chain uses TRBV7-3 with TRBJ2-5; D uncertain. Germline CDR1 and CDR2: SGHTA and FQGTGA. Trimming took off 0 bases at V and 5 bases at J, with 7 bases between the two ends. CDR3 length: 13 residues. In DNA, the CDR3 is TGTGCCAGCAGCTTAACCTCGAGTGAGACCCAGTACTTC. Protein product: CASSLTSSETQYF.

V is TRBV5-3 and J is TRBJ1-3; tentative D call: TRBD1 (5 bases). TRBV5-3 is annotated as an ORF whose role is uncertain. V was shortened by 2 bases and J by 3 bases, with 12 bases between the two germline ends. The CDR3 loop spans 15 amino acids. The CDR3 reads CARSFRGDGGNTIYF. In DNA form, the CDR3 reads TGTGCCAGAAGCTTTAGGGGCGATGGTGGAAACACCATATATTTT.

The chain combines TRBV27 with TRBJ1-1, with 9 bases that match TRBD1. The CDR3 is 14 amino acids. The germline V gene has CDR1 MNHEY and CDR2 SMNVEV (reference sequence). V trimming: 7 bases; J trimming: 1 base; junction bases outside the gene matches: 4. CDR3 bases: TGTGCCAGCAAGGAGGGACAGGGGAACACTGAAGCTTTCTTT. It yields the protein CASKEGQGNTEAFF.

V and J are TRBV27 and TRBJ2-3, with 10 bases fitting TRBD2. Trimming removed 6 bases from V and 4 bases from J; junction bases left unmatched: 4. Germline-derived CDR1 and CDR2 are MNHEY and SMNVEV (reference sequence). The CDR3 length is 14 residues. The CDR3 protein is CASRLAGGADTQYF. The CDR3 nucleotides are TGTGCCAGCAGATTAGCGGGGGGAGCAGATACGCAGTATTTT.

The genes are TRBV6-1 and TRBJ2-1; D might be TRBD1 (8 bases). Germline values: CDR1 MNHNS, CDR2 SASEGT. This CDR3 region has 13 residues. V shed 6 bases and J shed 7 bases, with 13 bases lying between them. The DNA for the CDR3 is TGTGCCAGCAGAAACAGGGGGGGGAATGAGCAGTTCTTC. This sequence encodes CASRNRGGNEQFF.

The V and J genes are TRBV30 and TRBJ2-3; D possibly corresponds to TRBD2 (6 bases). CDR1 and CDR2 (germline): GTSNPN, SVGIG (reference sequence). The CDR3 is 15 amino acids. Trimming cost V 2 bases and J 0 bases, with 12 bases left between them. This chain's CDR3 is CAWSWGETSTDTQYF. As DNA, the CDR3 is TGTGCCTGGAGTTGGGGGGAGACTAGCACAGATACGCAGTATTTT.

V is TRBV19 and J is TRBJ2-5; 10 bases line up with TRBD1. CDR1 is LNHDA, CDR2 SQIVND, per germline (reference sequence). The CDR3 runs 14 residues. Unmatched junction bases numbered 7, after V lost 8 bases and J lost 4 bases. CDR3 nucleotides: TGTGCCAGTGGGCGGGACAGGGGTCGAGAGACCCAGTACTTC. Translation: CASGRDRGRETQYF.

This chain connects TRBV7-2 to TRBJ2-7, with D perhaps matching TRBD2 (6 bases). Trimming took off 3 bases at V and 2 bases at J, with 11 bases between the two ends. The CDR3 is made up of 14 amino acids. Germline V lookup: CDR1 SGHTA, CDR2 FQGNSA. CDR3 nucleotides: TGTGCCAGCAGCTTGATAGCGGTGACCTACGAGCAGTACTTC. Translated, it gives CASSLIAVTYEQYF. Combining the CDR3 with reference TRBV7-2 and TRBJ2-7 gives the whole variable domain GAGVSQSPSNKVTEKGKDVELRCDPISGHTALYWYRQSLGQGLEFLIYFQGNSAPDKSGLPSDRFSAERTGGSVSTLTIQRTQQEDSAVYLCASSLIAVTYEQYFGPGTRLTVT.

V usage is TRBV11-1 and J usage is TRBJ2-1; tentative D call: TRBD2 (6 bases). The CDR3 totals 15 residues. CDR1 is SGHAT and CDR2 is FQDESV in the germline V gene (reference sequence). The V and J ends lost 2 bases and 0 bases respectively, with 8 bases between them. CDR3 DNA: TGTGCCAGCAGCTTACTAGCGAGCTCCTACAATGAGCAGTTCTTC. This gives the protein CASSLLASSYNEQFF.

This chain links TRBV6-5 with TRBJ1-2; D unresolved. The V end was cut by 2 bases, the J end by 5 bases, with 9 bases between. CDR1 is MNHEY and CDR2 is SVGAGI in the germline V gene. This CDR3 is built from 13 residues. The CDR3 loop is CASSYGMDYGYTF. DNA of the CDR3: TGTGCCAGCAGTTACGGGATGGATTATGGCTACACCTTC.

This clone was detected only once. V gene TRBV6-5 combines with J gene TRBJ2-7; D unresolved. This CDR3 spans 12 amino acids. Per the germline V gene, CDR1 is MNHEY and CDR2 is SVGAGI. V lost 7 bases, J lost 3 bases, and 10 bases lay in between. The CDR3 bases are TGTGCCAGCAAAGTAGACCTCTACGAGCAGTACTTC. Amino acids: CASKVDLYEQYF.